This T cell receptor (beta chain) was retrieved from a study of blood T cell repertoires in COVID-19. In the study overall: Sites in the United States, Italy and Spain provided acute and convalescent COVID-19 samples. The analysed material was cDNA or gDNA that came from T cells, B-cell-depleted T cells, or PBMCs.

The CDR3 runs 12 residues. Trimming cost V 6 bases and J 8 bases, with 11 bases left between them. Germline values: CDR1 KGHSH, CDR2 LQKENI. Per the original data handling: Counts of nucleated cells, estimated from reference gene primer amplification, were obtained. The assay was immunoSEQ multiplex PCR, and TCRdb's table has in-frame clones only and misses some. For V, J and clone size, that table is used; D and trimming come from the DNA. The data hold about 300,000 clones, with 70% to 85% observed a single time. The Seattle site enrolled patients during active infection and followed them longitudinally. This clone was found a few times.

Sequences were obtained from peripheral blood. The chain has TRBV18 and TRBJ2-1; perhaps TRBD1 as D (7 bases). This TCR came from a human donor with COVID-19, enrolled during active disease. The donor label of this sample is uncertain. This CDR3 is CASSPGGYEQFF. The CDR3 region has the DNA TGTGCCAGCTCGCCAGGGGGGTATGAGCAGTTCTTC.